This T cell receptor (beta chain) was observed in a study of blood T cell repertoires in COVID-19. Looking at the study overall: The United States, Italy and Spain were the sources of the acute and convalescent COVID-19 samples. From T cells, B-cell-depleted T cells, or PBMCs came the material, which was cDNA or gDNA.

Patients at the Seattle site were enrolled during active infection and followed longitudinally. Sequencing used immunoSEQ multiplex PCR; TCRdb keeps in-frame clones, though not all of them. The repertoire holds some 360,000 clones, with over 85% as singletons. Sequenced: peripheral blood. The clonotype comes from a woman in her sixties with COVID-19, enrolled during active disease.

CDR3 in amino acids: CASSLAHNEQFF. The CDR3 DNA reads as TGTGCCAGCAGCTTGGCTCACAATGAGCAGTTCTTC. The V call is TRBV5-5, the J call TRBJ2-1; the D is unclear. Trimming stripped 0 bases from V and 5 bases from J, with 3 bases between. Germline CDR1 SGHKS, CDR2 YYEKEE (reference sequence). The CDR3 consists of 12 residues.